Below are 29 T cell receptor beta chains sequenced from a single sample in a study of OX40 agonist ivuxolimab in advanced cancers. The table came from immunoSEQ multiplex PCR; TCRdb's copy has only in-frame clones and leaves some out. Of around 57,000 clones listed, roughly 90% were seen once; the top ten hold about 1%. The material was CD4+ or CD8+ T cells sorted from blood, obtained in a trial of the OX40 agonist ivuxolimab. These receptors came from an adult with an advanced solid tumor such as melanoma, head and neck, liver or kidney cancer.

V gene TRBV5-4 combines with J gene TRBJ1-3, with a possible D match to TRBD1 (6 bases). CDR1 is SGHNT and CDR2 is YYREEE in the germline V gene (reference sequence). The germline V and J ends were trimmed by 4 bases and 0 bases, with 11 bases remaining between them. This CDR3 comprises 15 residues. Written as DNA, the CDR3 is TGTGCCAGCAGCCAGGACAGCTCCTCTGGAAACACCATATATTTT. This sequence encodes CASSQDSSSGNTIYF.

The rearrangement uses TRBV6-1 and TRBJ2-5, with a possible D match to TRBD2 (5 bases). The CDR3 is 14 residues long. Trimming removed 2 bases at V and 5 bases at J, with 12 bases between. CDR1 MNHNS and CDR2 SASEGT come from the germline V gene. The CDR3 protein is CASSERRRGETQYF. The CDR3 DNA sequence: TGTGCCAGCAGTGAAAGGCGGAGAGGGGAGACCCAGTACTTC.

CDR3 residues: CASSPSATSTGELFF. CDR3 DNA: TGTGCCAGCTCACCAAGTGCAACTAGTACCGGGGAGCTGTTTTTT. The chain combines TRBV18 with TRBJ2-2; tentative D call: TRBD2 (5 bases). CDR3 length: 15 amino acids. Germline V gives CDR1 KGHSH, CDR2 LQKENI. V shed 2 bases and J shed 5 bases, with 12 bases lying between them.

J is TRBJ2-1 and V is TRBV9; D is unresolved. The CDR3 loop spans 14 amino acids. Trimming removed 0 bases at V and 2 bases at J, with 6 bases between. Germline V CDR1 and CDR2: SGDLS, YYNGEE. CDR3 residues: CASSVALAYNEQFF. The CDR3 coding sequence is TGTGCCAGCAGCGTAGCACTGGCCTACAATGAGCAGTTCTTC.

This chain links TRBV7-2 with TRBJ2-3, with D perhaps matching TRBD1 or TRBD2 (5 bases each). This CDR3 contains 14 residues. From germline, CDR1 is SGHTA and CDR2 FQGNSA. V gave up 5 bases and J gave up 6 bases, with 15 bases separating them. This CDR3 is CASSQVSWDDTQYF. Written as DNA, the CDR3 is TGTGCCAGCAGCCAAGTGAGTTGGGACGATACGCAGTATTTT. The variable domain in full, completed from reference TRBV7-2 and TRBJ2-3, reads GAGVSQSPSNKVTEKGKDVELRCDPISGHTALYWYRQSLGQGLEFLIYFQGNSAPDKSGLPSDRFSAERTGGSVSTLTIQRTQQEDSAVYLCASSQVSWDDTQYFGPGTRLTVL.

This clone was observed a handful of times. The CDR3, as DNA: TGTGCCAGCAGCTTGGGGACATTTTCCTACAATGAGCAGTTCTTC. Amino acids: CASSLGTFSYNEQFF. V gene TRBV5-8 combines with J gene TRBJ2-1, with D possibly being TRBD1 (5 bases). The CDR3 is 15 amino acids. Germline assignment: CDR1 SGHTS and CDR2 YDEGEE. Deletions cut 0 bases from V and 1 base from J, with 8 bases between.

This sequence joins TRBV5-1 and TRBJ2-2; 7 bases are shared with TRBD2. Germline-derived CDR1 and CDR2 are SGHRS and YFSETQ. The CDR3 runs 17 residues. J lost 4 bases, V lost 0 bases, and 9 bases had no gene match. In DNA form, the CDR3 reads TGCGCCAGCAGCTTGGATGCGGCGGGAGCCCTCACCGGGGAGCTGTTTTTT. This codes for CASSLDAAGALTGELFF.

There are a few counts of this clone. V usage is TRBV7-2 and J usage is TRBJ1-1, with 9 bases lining up with TRBD1. Germline values: CDR1 SGHTA, CDR2 FQGNSA. Losses at the gene ends were 5 bases for V and 1 base for J; bases not matched to a gene: 2. The CDR3 contains 14 residues. The CDR3 DNA is TGTGCCAGCAGCGTACAGGGGGCGAACACTGAAGCTTTCTTT. The encoded protein is CASSVQGANTEAFF.

This clone was counted a single time. The rearrangement uses TRBV28 and TRBJ1-6; D call uncertain. Trimming shortened V by 6 bases and J by 6 bases, and 15 bases separated the two germline ends. This CDR3 comprises 15 residues. The V gene's germline CDR1 is MDHEN and CDR2 SYDVKM. The DNA for the CDR3 is TGTGCCAGCAGCTTCGTAGACACGTCTAATTCACCCCTCCACTTT. Its protein product is CASSFVDTSNSPLHF. Combining the CDR3 with reference TRBV28 and TRBJ1-6 gives the whole variable domain DVKVTQSSRYLVKRTGEKVFLECVQDMDHENMFWYRQDPGLGLRLIYFSYDVKMKEKGDIPEGYSVSREKKERFSLILESASTNQTSMYLCASSFVDTSNSPLHFGNGTRLTVT.

The chain couples TRBV4-1 to TRBJ2-2; D ambiguous. V lost 7 bases and J lost 2, with 14 bases in between. The CDR3 is made up of 15 amino acids. Germline CDR1 is MGHRA and CDR2 is YSYEKL. The CDR3 bases are TGCGCCAGCACCCCCCCGACCCCCAACACCGGGGAGCTGTTTTTT. Protein: CASTPPTPNTGELFF.

The table lists this clone with a count of one. The rearrangement links TRBV4-1 to TRBJ2-1; 11 nucleotides line up with TRBD2. With V trimmed by 2 bases and J by 3 bases, 6 bases remained unmatched. Germline CDR1 reads MGHRA; CDR2 reads YSYEKL. This CDR3 is built from 17 residues. The CDR3 here is CASSQLAGGPGYNEQFF. The CDR3 DNA reads as TGCGCCAGCAGCCAACTAGCGGGAGGCCCAGGCTACAATGAGCAGTTCTTC.

The V and J genes are TRBV19 and TRBJ2-7; TRBD2 might be the D (5 bases). CDR3 length: 13 residues. The germline V and J ends were trimmed by 2 bases and 5 bases, with 10 bases remaining between them. The germline gives CDR1 LNHDA, CDR2 SQIVND (reference sequence). The CDR3 reads CASSIRLANEQYF. DNA for the CDR3: TGTGCCAGTAGTATACGGCTAGCAAACGAGCAGTACTTC.

CDR3 amino acids: CASSYSQVTNTEAFF. CDR3 sequence (DNA): TGTGCCAGCAGTTACTCCCAGGTGACGAACACTGAAGCTTTCTTT. V gene TRBV6-5 combines with J gene TRBJ1-1; no clear D gene. Germline CDR1 and CDR2: MNHEY and SVGAGI. The V and J ends lost 0 bases and 1 base respectively, with 9 bases between them. The CDR3 is 15 residues long.

This chain joins TRBV19 and TRBJ2-2; 7 positions match TRBD1. The V gene end was trimmed by 7 bases and the J gene end by 1 base; junction bases not matched to a gene: 9. The V gene's germline CDR1 is LNHDA and CDR2 SQIVND (reference sequence). The CDR3 length is 16 residues. The CDR3 coding sequence is TGTGCCAGTACCACCGGACAGGTTCAGAACACCGGGGAGCTGTTTTTT. Translated: CASTTGQVQNTGELFF.

V gene TRBV2 combines with J gene TRBJ2-7; D is perhaps TRBD1 (6 bases). The CDR3 totals 14 residues. The V gene's germline CDR1 is SNHLY and CDR2 FYNNEI. Trimming left V 0 bases short and J 4 bases short, with 10 bases between. The CDR3 bases are TGTGCCAGCAGTGAAGCGAGGACAGTTTACGAGCAGTACTTC. It codes for CASSEARTVYEQYF.

The chain employs TRBV7-9 and TRBJ1-2; a possible D gene is TRBD1 (5 bases). Looked up from germline, CDR1 is SEHNR and CDR2 is FQNEAQ (reference sequence). Trimming took 0 bases from V and 8 from J, leaving 13 bases between them. The CDR3 runs 14 residues. The CDR3 DNA sequence: TGTGCCAGCAGCTTAGCGACGGGGGAGAGCGGCTACACCTTC. This sequence encodes CASSLATGESGYTF.

The V gene is TRBV5-3, the J gene TRBJ2-7; 8 bases match TRBD1. TRBV5-3 is labeled an ORF, and its function is uncertain. The CDR3 covers 14 residues. V lost 1 base, J lost 4 bases, and 4 bases stayed unmatched. CDR3 DNA sequence: TGTGCCAGAAGCTTGACAGGGGGGTTATACGAGCAGTACTTC. As protein: CARSLTGGLYEQYF.

This sequence joins TRBV10-3 and TRBJ2-1; no firm D call. CDR1 is ENHRY, CDR2 SYGVKD, per germline. This CDR3 is built from 13 residues. With 0 bases removed from V and 9 bases from J, the gap between germline ends came to 9 bases. CDR3 residues: CAISESPPVEQFF. The CDR3 DNA reads as TGTGCCATCAGTGAGTCTCCCCCCGTTGAGCAGTTCTTC.

The V and J genes are TRBV30 and TRBJ1-1; D unclear. This CDR3 is built from 12 residues. Germline-derived CDR1 and CDR2 are GTSNPN and SVGIG (reference sequence). The germline V and J ends were trimmed by 4 bases and 2 bases, with 8 bases remaining between them. The CDR3 region is CAWNRFNTEAFF. DNA of the CDR3: TGTGCCTGGAACCGGTTTAACACTGAAGCTTTCTTT.

This clone occurred once. The chain has TRBV11-2 and TRBJ2-3; D gene unclear. V gave up 4 bases and J gave up 0 bases, with 11 bases separating them. CDR3 length equals 15 residues. Germline loops: CDR1 SGHAT, CDR2 FQNNGV. The CDR3 spells CASSSLLSSTDTQYF. As DNA, the CDR3 is TGTGCCAGCAGCTCCCTACTTTCTAGCACAGATACGCAGTATTTT.

This rearrangement joins TRBV5-1 to TRBJ2-3, with a tentative D call TRBD1 (6 bases). The CDR3 has 14 amino acids. Germline V CDR1 and CDR2: SGHRS, YFSETQ. Trimming pared 5 bases from V and 2 bases from J, leaving 12 bases between. The CDR3 here is CASRTQGPTDTQYF. The CDR3 DNA sequence: TGCGCCAGCAGGACTCAGGGGCCCACAGATACGCAGTATTTT.

A single count supports this clone. The V and J genes are TRBV1 and TRBJ1-3; the D call TRBD1 from the table was never checked on the DNA. TRBV1 is a pseudogene locus. The CDR3 loop spans 19 amino acids. Here the CDR3 DNA reads TGCACCAGCAGCCAACTCACCCCGGGACAGGGATTATATGGAAACACCATATATTTT. Its translation: CTSSQLTPGQGLYGNTIYF.

The V and J genes are TRBV19 and TRBJ2-6; no clear D. In germline, CDR1 is LNHDA, CDR2 SQIVND (reference sequence). The CDR3 is 16 residues long. V was cut by 3 bases and J by 0 bases, with 9 bases left in between. The CDR3 nucleotides are TGTGCCAGTAGTATTTTGTGGGGCTCTGGGGCCAACGTCCTGACTTTC. It is translated as CASSILWGSGANVLTF.

This clone occurred a few times. The chain recombines TRBV29-1 with TRBJ1-3, with no clear D. The CDR3 is 13 amino acids. Deletions cut 0 bases from V and 4 bases from J, with 7 bases between. In germline, CDR1 is SQVTM, CDR2 ANQGSEA. CDR3 DNA sequence: TGCAGCGTTGAAGATGGGGAGGGAAACACCATATATTTT. Translated, it gives CSVEDGEGNTIYF.

The chain recombines TRBV6-5 with TRBJ1-2; D is uncertain. The V gene lost 6 bases and the J gene lost 5 bases, with 7 bases spanning the gap. The CDR3 runs 11 residues. CDR1 and CDR2 from the germline V gene are MNHEY and SVGAGI. The CDR3: CASSGRYGYTF. DNA for the CDR3: TGTGCCAGCAGCGGGAGGTATGGCTACACCTTC.

There are a few counts of this clone. The DNA of the CDR3 is TGCGCCAGCAGCCGAGACCCCGGGATACTGCAGTATTTT. Its protein product is CASSRDPGILQYF. This chain connects TRBV4-1 to TRBJ2-3; maybe TRBD2 (5 bases). The CDR3 is 13 amino acids. Germline-derived CDR1 and CDR2 are MGHRA and YSYEKL. V lost 4 bases and J 11 bases, leaving 16 bases between the germline ends.

CDR3 protein: CASSSGLSPDNQPQHF. CDR3 bases: TGTGCCAGCAGCTCCGGACTATCCCCCGACAATCAGCCCCAGCATTTT. The chain recombines TRBV9 with TRBJ1-5; no clear D. The germline gives CDR1 SGDLS, CDR2 YYNGEE. CDR3 size: 16 residues. The V end lost 4 bases, the J end lost 3 bases, and 17 bases lay between the germline ends.

This sequence joins TRBV7-2 and TRBJ2-1; 9 bases line up with TRBD2. The CDR3 is made up of 17 amino acids. V shed 2 bases and J 1 base; nucleotides not matched to a gene: 6. The germline CDR1 and CDR2 sequences are SGHTA and FQGNSA. In DNA form, the CDR3 reads TGTGCCAGCAGCTTATGGGCTAGCGGGATTTCCTACAATGAGCAGTTCTTC. Amino acids: CASSLWASGISYNEQFF.

This clone is a singleton in its sample. This chain joins TRBV11-2 and TRBJ2-3, with 7 bases that match TRBD1. The CDR3 extends over 13 amino acids. J lost 4 bases, V lost 6 bases, and 4 bases had no gene match. CDR1 and CDR2 (germline): SGHAT, FQNNGV. The CDR3 nucleotides are TGTGCCAGCAGGTTTACAGGGGCAGATACGCAGTATTTT. This sequence encodes CASRFTGADTQYF.